A selection of T cell receptor beta chains follows, all from one sample in a study of blood T cells in healthy people across ages. TCRdb reprocessed the 5' RACE reads via MiXCR and lists one record per CDR3 protein. The profile shows under 850,000 distinct CDR3 sequences, about 37% of them singletons. The sample consisted of blood. The receptors here all came from a man younger than 35 in good health. CDR3s include the opening cysteine and the closing phenylalanine or tryptophan. A D gene is named only where the DNA matches it firmly. Only some rows state a clone size, as once, few, many or a class for expanded clones.

clone_size: few
v_call: TRBV2
d_call: TRBD1
j_call: TRBJ1-5
cdr3_aa: CASCPVRGRNQPQHF
cdr3_nt: TGTGCCAGCTGCCCAGTCAGGGGGCGCAATCAGCCCCAGCATTTT

clone_size: NA
v_call: TRBV7-2
d_call: NA
j_call: TRBJ2-1
cdr3_aa: CASSFGINEQFF
cdr3_nt: TGTGCCAGCAGCTTTGGTATCAATGAGCAGTTCTTC

clone_size: many
v_call: TRBV5-1
d_call: NA
j_call: TRBJ2-7
cdr3_aa: CASRGTRNYEQYF
cdr3_nt: TGCGCCAGCAGAGGGACCCGGAACTACGAGCAGTACTTC

clone_size: NA
v_call: TRBV6-6
d_call: TRBD2
j_call: TRBJ2-1
cdr3_aa: CASSYSLAGGNEQFF
cdr3_nt: TGTGCCAGCAGTTATTCTCTAGCGGGGGGCAATGAGCAGTTCTTC

clone_size: NA
v_call: TRBV20-1
d_call: NA
j_call: TRBJ2-3
cdr3_aa: CSARATILGSDTQYF
cdr3_nt: TGCAGTGCTAGAGCGACTATACTAGGATCCGATACGCAGTATTTT

clone_size: NA
v_call: TRBV19
d_call: NA
j_call: TRBJ1-2
cdr3_aa: CASRTAGAPNYGYTF
cdr3_nt: TGTGCCAGTAGGACCGCAGGGGCTCCTAACTATGGCTACACCTTC

clone_size: few
v_call: TRBV3-1
d_call: NA
j_call: TRBJ1-5
cdr3_aa: CASSQDVGSLEPQHF
cdr3_nt: TGTGCCAGCAGCCAAGATGTGGGGTCCCTGGAGCCCCAGCATTTT

clone_size: NA
v_call: TRBV5-1
d_call: NA
j_call: TRBJ2-1
cdr3_aa: CASSLAWAGGNEQFF
cdr3_nt: TGCGCCAGCAGCTTGGCCTGGGCAGGGGGGAATGAGCAGTTCTTC

clone_size: NA
v_call: TRBV20-1
d_call: NA
j_call: TRBJ1-5
cdr3_aa: CSARDPEKLNQPQHF
cdr3_nt: TGCAGTGCTAGAGACCCCGAAAAGCTCAATCAGCCCCAGCATTTT

clone_size: few
v_call: TRBV7-2
d_call: TRBD1
j_call: TRBJ1-4
cdr3_aa: CASSPQTGSGATNEKLFF
cdr3_nt: TGTGCCAGCAGCCCTCAGACAGGGAGCGGTGCAACTAATGAAAAACTGTTTTTT

clone_size: few
v_call: TRBV7-2
d_call: NA
j_call: TRBJ1-6
cdr3_aa: CASSLSKGGMSPLHF
cdr3_nt: TGTGCCAGCAGCTTATCCAAGGGTGGAATGTCACCCCTCCACTTT

clone_size: NA
v_call: TRBV12-3/TRBV12-4
d_call: TRBD2
j_call: TRBJ2-1
cdr3_aa: CASRLRTSRGRDTYNEQFF
cdr3_nt: TGTGCCAGCAGACTTAGGACTAGCCGGGGACGGGACACCTACAATGAGCAGTTCTTC

clone_size: NA
v_call: TRBV6-4
d_call: NA
j_call: TRBJ1-2
cdr3_aa: CASSGRSLNPYGYTF
cdr3_nt: TGTGCCAGCAGTGGACGGTCTCTAAATCCGTATGGCTACACCTTC

clone_size: NA
v_call: TRBV12-3/TRBV12-4
d_call: TRBD1
j_call: TRBJ2-7
cdr3_aa: CASSGDRESYEQYF
cdr3_nt: TGTGCCAGCAGCGGGGACAGGGAAAGCTACGAGCAGTACTTC

clone_size: few
v_call: TRBV29-1
d_call: NA
j_call: TRBJ1-3
cdr3_aa: CSVEDYRASGNTIYF
cdr3_nt: TGCAGCGTTGAAGATTACAGGGCCTCTGGAAACACCATATATTTT

clone_size: many
v_call: TRBV4-3
d_call: NA
j_call: TRBJ2-7
cdr3_aa: CASSQEAGSSYEQYF
cdr3_nt: TGCGCCAGCAGCCAAGAAGCAGGGAGCTCCTACGAGCAGTACTTC

clone_size: few
v_call: TRBV7-2
d_call: NA
j_call: TRBJ2-4
cdr3_aa: CASSPRQGGNIQYF
cdr3_nt: TGTGCCAGCAGCCCCAGACAGGGAGGCAACATTCAGTACTTC

clone_size: NA
v_call: TRBV30
d_call: NA
j_call: TRBJ1-2
cdr3_aa: CAWDGNYGYTF
cdr3_nt: TGTGCCTGGGACGGGAACTATGGCTACACCTTC

clone_size: NA
v_call: TRBV20-1
d_call: NA
j_call: TRBJ2-7
cdr3_aa: CSAIRSGTDEQYF
cdr3_nt: TGCAGTGCCATTCGGTCGGGTACGGACGAGCAGTACTTC

clone_size: NA
v_call: TRBV7-2
d_call: NA
j_call: TRBJ1-1
cdr3_aa: CASSPIAESEAFF
cdr3_nt: TGTGCCAGCAGCCCCATAGCGGAGAGTGAAGCTTTCTTT

clone_size: once
v_call: TRBV24-1
d_call: NA
j_call: TRBJ2-2
cdr3_aa: CATSGATGGELFF
cdr3_nt: TGTGCCACCAGTGGTGCGACGGGCGGGGAGCTGTTTTTT

clone_size: few
v_call: TRBV25-1
d_call: TRBD1
j_call: TRBJ2-1
cdr3_aa: CASTLGQGDVNEQFF
cdr3_nt: TGTGCCAGCACCCTCGGACAGGGGGATGTAAATGAGCAGTTCTTC

clone_size: few
v_call: TRBV28
d_call: NA
j_call: TRBJ1-6
cdr3_aa: CASTSPIARDRRPYNSPLHF
cdr3_nt: TGTGCCAGCACCTCCCCCATCGCCCGGGACCGAAGACCCTATAATTCACCCCTCCACTTT

clone_size: NA
v_call: TRBV4-1
d_call: TRBD1
j_call: TRBJ2-1
cdr3_aa: CASSQDRGDRGYNEQFF
cdr3_nt: TGCGCCAGCAGCCAAGATAGGGGGGACAGGGGCTACAATGAGCAGTTCTTC

clone_size: many
v_call: TRBV12-3/TRBV12-4
d_call: NA
j_call: TRBJ1-2
cdr3_aa: CATTDSYGYTF
cdr3_nt: TGTGCCACCACAGACTCCTATGGCTACACCTTC

clone_size: NA
v_call: TRBV29-1
d_call: NA
j_call: TRBJ2-2
cdr3_aa: CSVRDSNTGELFF
cdr3_nt: TGCAGCGTTCGGGACTCTAACACCGGGGAGCTGTTTTTT

clone_size: NA
v_call: TRBV5-6
d_call: NA
j_call: TRBJ1-3
cdr3_aa: CASSLSVGSEVGNTIYF
cdr3_nt: TGTGCCAGCAGCTTGTCGGTCGGGTCCGAAGTTGGAAACACCATATATTTT

clone_size: NA
v_call: TRBV14
d_call: NA
j_call: TRBJ2-5
cdr3_aa: CASSQIGGWETQYF
cdr3_nt: TGTGCCAGCAGTCAGATCGGGGGTTGGGAGACCCAGTACTTC

clone_size: NA
v_call: TRBV12-3/TRBV12-4
d_call: NA
j_call: TRBJ2-3
cdr3_aa: CARTPDTQYF
cdr3_nt: TGTGCCAGGACCCCAGATACGCAGTATTTT

clone_size: NA
v_call: TRBV29-1
d_call: TRBD1
j_call: TRBJ2-5
cdr3_aa: CSVVGPRDRGETQYF
cdr3_nt: TGCAGCGTTGTGGGCCCCCGGGACAGGGGAGAGACCCAGTACTTC

clone_size: few
v_call: TRBV14
d_call: NA
j_call: TRBJ1-1
cdr3_aa: CASSQWGVLTEAFF
cdr3_nt: TGTGCCAGCAGCCAATGGGGGGTACTCACTGAAGCTTTCTTT

clone_size: NA
v_call: TRBV9
d_call: NA
j_call: TRBJ2-3
cdr3_aa: CASSATSPRTDTQYF
cdr3_nt: TGTGCCAGCAGCGCCACCAGCCCGCGCACAGATACGCAGTATTTT

clone_size: NA
v_call: TRBV10-3
d_call: NA
j_call: TRBJ1-1
cdr3_aa: CAISGEDRALNTEAFF
cdr3_nt: TGTGCCATCAGTGGGGAAGACAGAGCTCTAAACACTGAAGCTTTCTTT

clone_size: NA
v_call: TRBV20-1
d_call: NA
j_call: TRBJ1-2
cdr3_aa: CSARFPGNYGNTF
cdr3_nt: TGTAGTGCTAGATTCCCAGGCAACTATGGCAACACCTTC

clone_size: NA
v_call: TRBV7-2
d_call: TRBD2
j_call: TRBJ2-5
cdr3_aa: CASSWRGAGQETQYF
cdr3_nt: TGTGCCAGCAGCTGGCGGGGGGCGGGACAAGAGACCCAGTACTTC

clone_size: few
v_call: TRBV20-1
d_call: NA
j_call: TRBJ2-7
cdr3_aa: CSAASRDPTREQYF
cdr3_nt: TGCAGTGCTGCGAGCCGGGACCCCACACGGGAGCAGTACTTC

clone_size: many
v_call: TRBV12-3/TRBV12-4
d_call: NA
j_call: TRBJ2-3
cdr3_aa: CASSLAPQGTDTQYF
cdr3_nt: TGTGCCAGCAGTTTAGCGCCCCAGGGCACAGATACGCAGTATTTT

clone_size: NA
v_call: TRBV12-3/TRBV12-4
d_call: NA
j_call: TRBJ2-3
cdr3_aa: CASGRRADTQYF
cdr3_nt: TGTGCCAGCGGACGGAGAGCAGATACGCAGTATTTT

clone_size: many
v_call: TRBV20-1
d_call: NA
j_call: TRBJ2-7
cdr3_aa: CSAYQGNEQYF
cdr3_nt: TGCAGTGCTTACCAGGGAAACGAGCAGTACTTC

clone_size: few
v_call: TRBV29-1
d_call: TRBD1
j_call: TRBJ1-1
cdr3_aa: CSVAEGASPEAFF
cdr3_nt: TGCAGCGTTGCCGAGGGGGCCTCTCCTGAAGCTTTCTTT

clone_size: NA
v_call: TRBV7-2
d_call: NA
j_call: TRBJ2-3
cdr3_aa: CASSSTGRGRRGTDTQYF
cdr3_nt: TGTGCCAGCAGCTCGACCGGACGGGGACGGCGGGGCACAGATACGCAGTATTTT

clone_size: NA
v_call: TRBV4-2
d_call: NA
j_call: TRBJ2-7
cdr3_aa: CASSQVSGCEQYF
cdr3_nt: TGTGCCAGCAGCCAAGTATCCGGTTGCGAGCAGTACTTC

clone_size: few
v_call: TRBV12-3/TRBV12-4
d_call: NA
j_call: TRBJ2-3
cdr3_aa: CASSVTGWSDKADTQYF
cdr3_nt: TGTGCCAGCAGTGTAACCGGCTGGAGTGACAAAGCCGATACGCAGTATTTT

clone_size: NA
v_call: TRBV20-1
d_call: TRBD2
j_call: TRBJ2-2
cdr3_aa: CSARVAGGPWTGELFF
cdr3_nt: TGCAGTGCTAGAGTCGCGGGGGGGCCTTGGACCGGGGAGCTGTTTTTT

clone_size: NA
v_call: TRBV30
d_call: NA
j_call: TRBJ2-5
cdr3_aa: CVWSTETQYF
cdr3_nt: TGTGTCTGGAGTACGGAGACCCAGTACTTC

clone_size: NA
v_call: TRBV7-9
d_call: NA
j_call: TRBJ2-1
cdr3_aa: CASSLVVTNFYKEQFF
cdr3_nt: TGTGCCAGCAGCTTAGTGGTGACTAACTTTTACAAGGAGCAGTTCTTC

clone_size: NA
v_call: TRBV27
d_call: NA
j_call: TRBJ1-2
cdr3_aa: CASKPVGRTPLNYGYTF
cdr3_nt: TGTGCCAGCAAGCCCGTGGGACGGACTCCACTTAACTATGGCTACACCTTC

clone_size: NA
v_call: TRBV10-2
d_call: NA
j_call: TRBJ2-1
cdr3_aa: CASRDVLGLQGRFHNEQFF
cdr3_nt: TGCGCCAGCAGGGACGTTTTGGGGTTACAGGGGAGGTTCCACAATGAGCAGTTCTTC

clone_size: NA
v_call: TRBV14
d_call: TRBD2
j_call: TRBJ2-5
cdr3_aa: CASSPGTSKETQYF
cdr3_nt: TGTGCCAGCAGCCCCGGGACTAGTAAAGAGACCCAGTACTTC

clone_size: NA
v_call: TRBV6-2/TRBV6-3
d_call: NA
j_call: TRBJ2-5
cdr3_aa: CASRYSRDPETQYF
cdr3_nt: TGTGCCAGCAGGTACTCTAGGGACCCAGAGACCCAGTACTTC

clone_size: NA
v_call: TRBV20-1
d_call: NA
j_call: TRBJ2-7
cdr3_aa: CSARGSRDNSYEQYF
cdr3_nt: TGCAGTGCTAGAGGAAGCCGGGACAACTCCTACGAGCAGTACTTC